The present T cell receptor beta chain was sequenced within a study of T cells in tuberculosis. General study results and limits: Shorter CDR3-alpha in active tuberculosis partly drove smaller distances.

The CDR3 is 15 residues long. V lost 6 bases to trimming and J lost 4 bases; unmatched junction nucleotides: 6. Assay used: immunoSEQ multiplex PCR; TCRdb lists only in-frame clones, some missing. The sample lists 25,000 to 35,000 clones; 95% to 96% were seen once. Worth noting for this clone: Its antigen remains unidentified.

Material for sequencing was PBMCs. The TCR was taken from a donor aged 10-29 years with latent tuberculosis or without tuberculosis infection. The J gene is TRBJ1-6, the V gene TRBV6-7; 7 nucleotides match TRBD1. TRBV6-7 is reported as an ORF; its role is uncertain. The CDR3: CASRVDRKYNSPLHF. The CDR3 DNA reads as TGTGCCAGCAGAGTGGACAGGAAATATAATTCACCCCTCCACTTT.